This T cell receptor beta chain was obtained from a study of T-cell memory formation after mild COVID-19. Whole-study context: Clusters were largely donor specific. Broader study findings: Clones contracting day 15 to 85 were balanced CD4/CD8; later expanders leaned CD4+. Memory cells collected pre-infection included some clones that later responded, suggesting cross-reactive memory joined.

TCRdb redid the calling of the 5' RACE reads with MiXCR, one entry per CDR3 protein. The repertoire consists of about 130,000 distinct CDR3 sequences, with approximately 17% occurring once and the leading ten covering approximately 5%. V was trimmed by 0 bases and J by 3 bases, leaving 10 bases between them. This CDR3 has 14 amino acids. Germline CDR1 is SGDLS and CDR2 is YYNGEE. Turning to this clonotype: The antigen is not known.

Sequenced material: PBMCs or a T cell subset sorted from them (not recorded which). The origin of this receptor is a man aged 18 to 29 who had mild COVID-19 (a few samples of this study predate the infection). Cell type and time point are not known. The V gene is TRBV9, the J gene TRBJ2-7; D gene ambiguous. The CDR3 DNA reads as TGTGCCAGCAGCGTAGCCGGTCGAGACTACGAGCAGTACTTC. As protein: CASSVAGRDYEQYF. The variable domain in full, completed from reference TRBV9 and TRBJ2-7, reads DSGVTQTPKHLITATGQRVTLRCSPRSGDLSVYWYQQSLDQGLQFLIQYYNGEERAKGNILERFSAQQFPDLHSELNLSSLELGDSALYFCASSVAGRDYEQYFGPGTRLTVT.